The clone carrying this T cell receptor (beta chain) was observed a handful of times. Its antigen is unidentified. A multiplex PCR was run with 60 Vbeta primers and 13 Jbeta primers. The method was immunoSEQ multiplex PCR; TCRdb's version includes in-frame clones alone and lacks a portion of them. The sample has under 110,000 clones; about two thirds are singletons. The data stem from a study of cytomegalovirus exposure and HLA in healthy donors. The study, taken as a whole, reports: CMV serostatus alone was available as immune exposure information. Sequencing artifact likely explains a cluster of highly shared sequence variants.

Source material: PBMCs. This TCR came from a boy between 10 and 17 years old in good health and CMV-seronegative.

CDR3 DNA sequence: TGTGCCACCAGCAGAGAGGGCGGGGAAGTGGAAAAACTGTTTTTT. Amino acids: CATSREGGEVEKLFF. The chain links TRBV15 to TRBJ1-4; D gene ambiguous. V was cut by 0 bases and J by 8 bases, with 13 bases left in between. This CDR3 has 15 residues. Germline CDR1 reads LNHNV; CDR2 reads YYDKDF (reference sequence).